At least ten counts were recorded for the clone carrying this T cell receptor (beta chain). Antigen unknown. The source of the sample is a study of early T cells in non-severe SARS-CoV-2 infection. About the study: The sequenced material was bulk RNA from unsorted whole blood, and its chains were unpaired. General study results and limits: Matching results from VDJdb favored anti-spike CD8 responses, leaving private and CD4 specificities undetected.

CDR1 is SGHRS, CDR2 YFSETQ, per germline. With 3 bases clipped from V and 1 base from J, the junction kept 6 bases outside the gene matches. The CDR3 consists of 15 residues. Molecules of cDNA were individually given unique molecular identifiers that were attached to them. Each CDR3 protein gets one entry after TCRdb re-called the 5' RACE reads with MiXCR. Seen here are tens of thousands of distinct CDR3 sequences, around 5.8% observed once, and the top ten hold roughly 5.5%. The material sequenced was whole blood. This TCR was sampled from an adult who was a healthcare worker with PCR-confirmed SARS-CoV-2 infection or an uninfected control (not recorded which). The chain employs TRBV5-1 and TRBJ2-5; TRBD1 agrees at 7 bases. This CDR3 reads CASSSGQTSQETQYF. The CDR3, as DNA: TGCGCCAGCAGCTCGGGACAGACCTCCCAAGAGACCCAGTACTTC.